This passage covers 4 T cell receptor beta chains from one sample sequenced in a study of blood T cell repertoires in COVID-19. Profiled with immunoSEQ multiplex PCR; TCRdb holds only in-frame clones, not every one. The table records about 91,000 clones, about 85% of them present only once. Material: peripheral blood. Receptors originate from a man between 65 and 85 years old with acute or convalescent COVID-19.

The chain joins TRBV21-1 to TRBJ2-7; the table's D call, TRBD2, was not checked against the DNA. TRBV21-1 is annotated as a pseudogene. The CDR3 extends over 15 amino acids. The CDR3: CASSIQIRDSYEQYF. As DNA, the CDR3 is TGTGCCAGCAGCATCCAAATCCGGGACTCCTACGAGCAGTACTTC.

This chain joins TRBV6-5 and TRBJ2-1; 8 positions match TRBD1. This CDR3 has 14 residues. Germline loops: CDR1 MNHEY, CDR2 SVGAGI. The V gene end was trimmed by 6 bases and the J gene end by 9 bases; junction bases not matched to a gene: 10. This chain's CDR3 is CASSLGQGFGEQFF. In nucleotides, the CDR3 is TGTGCCAGCAGCCTCGGACAGGGATTCGGTGAGCAGTTCTTC.

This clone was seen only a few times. The CDR3 spells CASSPQTGKTDTQYF. The CDR3 DNA reads TGTGCCAGCTCACCCCAGACAGGGAAGACGGATACGCAGTATTTT. The chain combines TRBV18 with TRBJ2-3; 7 bases map to TRBD1. V dropped 3 bases and J dropped 6; count of bases not matched to a gene: 9. The length of the CDR3 is 15 residues. Germline values: CDR1 KGHSH, CDR2 LQKENI.

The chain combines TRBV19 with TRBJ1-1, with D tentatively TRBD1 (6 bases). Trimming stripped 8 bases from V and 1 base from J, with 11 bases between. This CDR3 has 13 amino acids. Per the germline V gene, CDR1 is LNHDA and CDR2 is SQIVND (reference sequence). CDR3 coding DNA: TGTGCCAGTTGTCGACAGGCGAACACTGAAGCTTTCTTT. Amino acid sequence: CASCRQANTEAFF.